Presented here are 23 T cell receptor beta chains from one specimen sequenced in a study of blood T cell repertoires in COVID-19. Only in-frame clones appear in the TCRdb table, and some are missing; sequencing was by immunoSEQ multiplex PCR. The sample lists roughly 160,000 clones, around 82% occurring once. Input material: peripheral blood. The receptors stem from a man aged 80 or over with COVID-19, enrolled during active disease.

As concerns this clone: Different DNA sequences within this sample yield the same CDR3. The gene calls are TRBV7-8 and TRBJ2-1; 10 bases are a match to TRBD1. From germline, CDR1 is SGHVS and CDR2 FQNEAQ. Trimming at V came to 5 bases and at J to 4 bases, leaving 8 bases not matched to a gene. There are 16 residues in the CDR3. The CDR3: CASSQLRDRGYNEQFF. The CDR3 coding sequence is TGTGCCAGCAGCCAGCTCCGGGACAGGGGTTACAATGAGCAGTTCTTC.

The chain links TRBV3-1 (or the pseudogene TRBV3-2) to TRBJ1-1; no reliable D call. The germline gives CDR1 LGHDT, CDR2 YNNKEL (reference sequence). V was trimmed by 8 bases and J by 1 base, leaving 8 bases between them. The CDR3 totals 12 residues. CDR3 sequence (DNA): TGTGCCAGCGGGCGACCGAACACTGAAGCTTTCTTT. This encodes CASGRPNTEAFF.

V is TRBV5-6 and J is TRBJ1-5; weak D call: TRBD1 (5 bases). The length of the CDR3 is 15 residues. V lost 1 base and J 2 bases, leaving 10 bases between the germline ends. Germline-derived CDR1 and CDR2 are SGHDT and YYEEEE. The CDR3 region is CASSLRGGRNQPQHF. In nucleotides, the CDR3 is TGTGCCAGCAGCTTGAGGGGCGGCCGCAATCAGCCCCAGCATTTT.

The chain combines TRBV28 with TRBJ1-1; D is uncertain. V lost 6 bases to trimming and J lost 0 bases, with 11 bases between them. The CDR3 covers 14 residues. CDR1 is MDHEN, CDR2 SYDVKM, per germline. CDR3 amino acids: CASSQTALNTEAFF. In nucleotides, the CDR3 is TGTGCCAGCAGCCAAACAGCTCTGAACACTGAAGCTTTCTTT.

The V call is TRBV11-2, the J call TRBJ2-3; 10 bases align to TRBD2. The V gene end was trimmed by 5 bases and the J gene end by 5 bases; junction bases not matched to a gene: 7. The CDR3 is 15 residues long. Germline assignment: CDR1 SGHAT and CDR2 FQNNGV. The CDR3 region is CASSLGLAGVDTQYF. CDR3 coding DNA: TGTGCCAGCAGCCTAGGGCTAGCGGGGGTAGATACGCAGTATTTT.

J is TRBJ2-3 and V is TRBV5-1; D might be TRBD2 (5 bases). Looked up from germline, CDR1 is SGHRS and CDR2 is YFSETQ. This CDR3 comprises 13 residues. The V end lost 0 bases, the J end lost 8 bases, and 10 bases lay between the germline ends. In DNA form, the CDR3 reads TGCGCCAGCAGCTTGGCCGGGGTGAGTACGCAGTATTTT. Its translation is CASSLAGVSTQYF.

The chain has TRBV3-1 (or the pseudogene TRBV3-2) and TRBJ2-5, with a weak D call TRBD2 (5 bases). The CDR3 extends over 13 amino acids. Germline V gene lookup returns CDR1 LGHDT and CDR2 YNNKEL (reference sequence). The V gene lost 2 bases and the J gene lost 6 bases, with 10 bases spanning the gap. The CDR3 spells CASSQSGGKTQYF. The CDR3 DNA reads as TGTGCCAGCAGCCAAAGCGGAGGAAAGACCCAGTACTTC.

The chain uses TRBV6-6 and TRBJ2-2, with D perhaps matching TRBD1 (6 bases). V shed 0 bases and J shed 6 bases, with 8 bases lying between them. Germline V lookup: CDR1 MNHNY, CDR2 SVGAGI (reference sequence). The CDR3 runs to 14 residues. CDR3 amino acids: CASSYSRTAGELFF. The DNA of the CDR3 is TGTGCCAGCAGTTACTCCCGGACAGCCGGGGAGCTGTTTTTT.

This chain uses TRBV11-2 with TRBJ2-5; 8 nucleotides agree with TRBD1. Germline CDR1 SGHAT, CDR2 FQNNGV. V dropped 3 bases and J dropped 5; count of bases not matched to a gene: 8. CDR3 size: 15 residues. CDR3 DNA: TGTGCCAGCAGCTTTTCGGCAGGGGGCTCGGAGACCCAGTACTTC. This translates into CASSFSAGGSETQYF. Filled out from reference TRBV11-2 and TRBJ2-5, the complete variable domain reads EAGVAQSPRYKIIEKRQSVAFWCNPISGHATLYWYQQILGQGPKLLIQFQNNGVVDDSQLPKDRFSAERLKGVDSTLKIQPAKLEDSAVYLCASSFSAGGSETQYFGPGTRLLVL.

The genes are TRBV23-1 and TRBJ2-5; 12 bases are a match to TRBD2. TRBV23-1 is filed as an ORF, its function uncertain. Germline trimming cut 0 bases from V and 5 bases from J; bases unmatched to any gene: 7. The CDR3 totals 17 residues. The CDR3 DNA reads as TGCGCCAGCAGTCAATCGCCTAGCGGGGGGGCCGGGGAGACCCAGTACTTC. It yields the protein CASSQSPSGGAGETQYF.

The CDR3 DNA follows: TGTGCCAGCAGGAGACCGGGACAATCCAACTATGGCTACACCTTC. It specifies CASRRPGQSNYGYTF. J is TRBJ1-2 and V is TRBV6-5; a weak D match, TRBD1 (6 bases). Germline V lookup: CDR1 MNHEY, CDR2 SVGAGI. CDR3 length equals 15 residues. Deletions cut 6 bases from V and 2 bases from J, with 16 bases between.

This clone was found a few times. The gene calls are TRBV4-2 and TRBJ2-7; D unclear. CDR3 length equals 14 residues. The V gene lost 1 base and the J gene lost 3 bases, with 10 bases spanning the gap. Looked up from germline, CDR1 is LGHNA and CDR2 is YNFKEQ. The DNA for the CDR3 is TGTGCCAGCAGCCAAGCCGACACCGGCTACGAGCAGTACTTC. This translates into CASSQADTGYEQYF.

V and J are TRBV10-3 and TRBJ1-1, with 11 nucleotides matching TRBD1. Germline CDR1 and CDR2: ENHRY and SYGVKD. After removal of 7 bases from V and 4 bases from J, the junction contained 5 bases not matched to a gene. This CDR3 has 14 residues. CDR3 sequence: CAITGGQGGTEAFF. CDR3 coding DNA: TGTGCCATCACCGGGGGACAGGGGGGCACTGAAGCTTTCTTT.

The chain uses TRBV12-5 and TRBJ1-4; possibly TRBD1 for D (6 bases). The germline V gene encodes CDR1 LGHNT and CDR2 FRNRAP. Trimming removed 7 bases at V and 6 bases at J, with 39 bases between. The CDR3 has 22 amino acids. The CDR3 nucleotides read TGTGCTAGTGCTCCATTGGCCCCCCCCGGCAGGGGATTAGCAACAAGTTATGAAAAACTGTTTTTT. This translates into CASAPLAPPGRGLATSYEKLFF. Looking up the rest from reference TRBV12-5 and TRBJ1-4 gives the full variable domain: DARVTQTPRHKVTEMGQEVTMRCQPILGHNTVFWYRQTMMQGLELLAYFRNRAPLDDSGMPKDRFSAEMPDATLATLKIQPSEPRDSAVYFCASAPLAPPGRGLATSYEKLFFGSGTQLSVL.

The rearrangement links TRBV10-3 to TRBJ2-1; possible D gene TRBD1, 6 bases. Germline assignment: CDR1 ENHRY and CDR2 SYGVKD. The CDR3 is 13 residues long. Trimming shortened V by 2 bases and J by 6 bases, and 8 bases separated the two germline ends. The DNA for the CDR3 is TGTGCCATCAGTGAGATGGACAGCAATGAGCAGTTCTTC. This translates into CAISEMDSNEQFF.

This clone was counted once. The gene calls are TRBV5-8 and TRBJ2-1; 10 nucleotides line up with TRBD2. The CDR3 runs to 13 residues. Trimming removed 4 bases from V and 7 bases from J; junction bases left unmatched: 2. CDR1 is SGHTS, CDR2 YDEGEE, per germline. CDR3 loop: CASSLAGVNEQFF. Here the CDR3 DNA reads TGTGCCAGCAGCCTAGCGGGGGTGAATGAGCAGTTCTTC. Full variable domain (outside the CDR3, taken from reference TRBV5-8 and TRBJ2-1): EAGVTQSPTHLIKTRGQQATLRCSPISGHTSVYWYQQALGLGLQFLLWYDEGEERNRGNFPPRFSGRQFPNYSSELNVNALELEDSALYLCASSLAGVNEQFFGPGTRLTVL.

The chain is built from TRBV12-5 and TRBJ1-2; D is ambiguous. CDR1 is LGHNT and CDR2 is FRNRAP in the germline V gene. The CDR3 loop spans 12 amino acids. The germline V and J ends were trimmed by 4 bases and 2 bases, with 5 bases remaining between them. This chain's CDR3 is CASGYGNYGYTF. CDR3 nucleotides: TGTGCTAGTGGTTACGGGAACTATGGCTACACCTTC.

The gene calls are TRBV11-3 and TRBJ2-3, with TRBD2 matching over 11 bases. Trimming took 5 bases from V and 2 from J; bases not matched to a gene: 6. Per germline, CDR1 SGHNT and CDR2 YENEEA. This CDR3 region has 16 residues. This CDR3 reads CASSPRTSGFTDTQYF. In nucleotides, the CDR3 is TGTGCCAGCAGCCCCAGGACTAGCGGGTTCACAGATACGCAGTATTTT.

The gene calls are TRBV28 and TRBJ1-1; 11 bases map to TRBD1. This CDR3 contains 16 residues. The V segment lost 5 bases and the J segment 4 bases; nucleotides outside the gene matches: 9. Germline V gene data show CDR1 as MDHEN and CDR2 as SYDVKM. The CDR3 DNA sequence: TGTGCCAGCAGTCCGCACGGGACAGGGGGTCGCACTGAAGCTTTCTTT. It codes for CASSPHGTGGRTEAFF.

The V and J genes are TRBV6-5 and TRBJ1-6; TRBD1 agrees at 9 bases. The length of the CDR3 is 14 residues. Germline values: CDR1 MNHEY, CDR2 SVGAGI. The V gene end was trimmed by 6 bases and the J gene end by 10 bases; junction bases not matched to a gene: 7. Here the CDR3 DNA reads TGTGCCAGCAGCAGGGACAGGGCTGAATCACCCCTCCACTTT. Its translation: CASSRDRAESPLHF.

The CDR3 nucleotides are TGTGCCAGCCGGCGGGACAGGACTACCTACGAGCAGTACTTC. Its translation: CASRRDRTTYEQYF. The chain joins TRBV10-3 to TRBJ2-7, with 8 bases aligning to TRBD1. The length of the CDR3 is 14 residues. Trimming cost V 10 bases and J 2 bases; bases outside gene matches: 10. Germline CDR1 and CDR2: ENHRY and SYGVKD.

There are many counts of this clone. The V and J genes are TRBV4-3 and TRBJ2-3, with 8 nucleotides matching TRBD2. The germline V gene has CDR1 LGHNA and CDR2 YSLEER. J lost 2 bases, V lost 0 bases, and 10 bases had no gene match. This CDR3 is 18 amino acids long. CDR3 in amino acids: CASSQDLAGGTFTDTQYF. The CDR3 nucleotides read TGCGCCAGCAGCCAAGATCTGGCGGGGGGCACCTTCACAGATACGCAGTATTTT.

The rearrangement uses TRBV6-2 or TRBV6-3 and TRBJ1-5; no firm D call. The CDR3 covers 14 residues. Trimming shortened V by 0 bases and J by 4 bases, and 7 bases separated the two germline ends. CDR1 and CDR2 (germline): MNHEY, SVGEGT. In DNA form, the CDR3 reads TGTGCCAGCAGTTACTCGTCCAGAAATCAGCCCCAGCATTTT. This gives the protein CASSYSSRNQPQHF.